The present entry profiles one T cell receptor (beta chain) with its context. Original processing methods: For nucleated cells, counts were estimated from reference gene primer amplification. The method was immunoSEQ multiplex PCR; TCRdb's version includes in-frame clones alone and lacks a portion of them. The V and J calls and clone size come from that table; D and trimming were worked out from the DNA. This sample carries about 110,000 clones, less than 90% of them seen once, and the ten largest clones take about 4%. The data derive from a study of blood T cell repertoires in COVID-19. About the study: Collection of acute and convalescent COVID-19 samples took place in the United States, Italy and Spain.

CDR3 length: 16 residues. Germline loops: CDR1 LNHNV, CDR2 YYDKDF (reference sequence). The V end lost 9 bases, the J end lost 0 bases, and 18 bases lay between the germline ends. The rearrangement joins TRBV15 to TRBJ1-3; possible D gene TRBD1, 6 bases. The sample was peripheral blood. This sequence originates from a human donor in a cohort sampled during active COVID-19. The CDR3 sequence is CATRGQRVLSGNTIYF. DNA of the CDR3: TGTGCCACAAGAGGACAGAGGGTTCTCTCTGGAAACACCATATATTTT.